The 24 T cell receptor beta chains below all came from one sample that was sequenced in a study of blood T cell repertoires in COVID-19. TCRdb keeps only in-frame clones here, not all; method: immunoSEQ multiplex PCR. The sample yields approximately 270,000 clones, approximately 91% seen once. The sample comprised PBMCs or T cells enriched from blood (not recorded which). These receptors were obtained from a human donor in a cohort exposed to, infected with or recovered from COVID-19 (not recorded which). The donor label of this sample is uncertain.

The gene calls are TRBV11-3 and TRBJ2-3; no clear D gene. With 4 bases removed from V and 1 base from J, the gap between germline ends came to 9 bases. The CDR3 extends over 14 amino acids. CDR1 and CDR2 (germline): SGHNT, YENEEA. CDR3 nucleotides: TGTGCCAGCAGCTCCGGAGAGGGCACAGATACGCAGTATTTT. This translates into CASSSGEGTDTQYF.

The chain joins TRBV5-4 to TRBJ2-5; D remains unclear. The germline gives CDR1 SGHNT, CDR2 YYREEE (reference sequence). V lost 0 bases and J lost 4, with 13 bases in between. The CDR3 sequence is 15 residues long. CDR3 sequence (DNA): TGTGCCAGCAGCTTGGAGGCAGAGCTAGGAGAGACCCAGTACTTC. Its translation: CASSLEAELGETQYF. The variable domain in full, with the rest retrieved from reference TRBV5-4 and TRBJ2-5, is ETGVTQSPTHLIKTRGQQVTLRCSSQSGHNTVSWYQQALGQGPQFIFQYYREEENGRGNFPPRFSGLQFPNYSSELNVNALELDDSALYLCASSLEAELGETQYFGPGTRLLVL.

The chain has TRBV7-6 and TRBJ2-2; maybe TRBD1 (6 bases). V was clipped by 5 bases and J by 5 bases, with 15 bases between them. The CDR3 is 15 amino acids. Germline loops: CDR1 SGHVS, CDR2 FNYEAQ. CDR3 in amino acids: CASSLQGIRTGELFF. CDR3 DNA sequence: TGTGCCAGCAGCCTACAGGGAATTAGGACCGGGGAGCTGTTTTTT.

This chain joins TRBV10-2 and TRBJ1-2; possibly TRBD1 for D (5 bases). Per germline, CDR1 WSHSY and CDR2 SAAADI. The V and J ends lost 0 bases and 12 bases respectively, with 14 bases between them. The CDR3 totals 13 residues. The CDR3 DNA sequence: TGCGCCAGCAGTGAGTCTGAAGGGATCAGGGACACCTTC. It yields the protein CASSESEGIRDTF.

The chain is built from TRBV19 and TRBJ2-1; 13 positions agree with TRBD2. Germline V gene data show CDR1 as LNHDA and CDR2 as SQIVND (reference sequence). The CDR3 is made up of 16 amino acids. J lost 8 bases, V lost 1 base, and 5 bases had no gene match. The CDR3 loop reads CASSIGGTSGADEQFF. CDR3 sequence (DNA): TGTGCCAGTAGTATAGGAGGGACTAGCGGGGCTGATGAGCAGTTCTTC.

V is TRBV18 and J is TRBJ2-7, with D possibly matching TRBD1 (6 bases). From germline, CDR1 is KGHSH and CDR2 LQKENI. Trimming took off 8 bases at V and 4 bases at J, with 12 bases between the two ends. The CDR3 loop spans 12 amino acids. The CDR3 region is CASGSGVYEQYF. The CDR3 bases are TGTGCCAGCGGGTCAGGGGTATACGAGCAGTACTTC.

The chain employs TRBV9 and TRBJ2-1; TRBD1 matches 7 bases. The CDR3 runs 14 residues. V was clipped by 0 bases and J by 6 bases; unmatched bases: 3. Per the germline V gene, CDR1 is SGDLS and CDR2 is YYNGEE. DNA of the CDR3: TGTGCCAGCAGCGTAGTAGGGGGCGGCAATGAGCAGTTCTTC. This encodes CASSVVGGGNEQFF. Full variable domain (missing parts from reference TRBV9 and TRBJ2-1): DSGVTQTPKHLITATGQRVTLRCSPRSGDLSVYWYQQSLDQGLQFLIQYYNGEERAKGNILERFSAQQFPDLHSELNLSSLELGDSALYFCASSVVGGGNEQFFGPGTRLTVL.

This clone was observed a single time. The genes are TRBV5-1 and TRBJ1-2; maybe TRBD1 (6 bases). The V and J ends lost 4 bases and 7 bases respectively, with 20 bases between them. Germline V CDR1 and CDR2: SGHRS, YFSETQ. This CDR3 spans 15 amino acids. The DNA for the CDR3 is TGCGCCAGCAGCCGCGAGGGGGGGCGCGGGTCTGGCTACACCTTC. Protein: CASSREGGRGSGYTF. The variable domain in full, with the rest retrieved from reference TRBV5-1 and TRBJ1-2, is KAGVTQTPRYLIKTRGQQVTLSCSPISGHRSVSWYQQTPGQGLQFLFEYFSETQRNKGNFPGRFSGRQFSNSRSEMNVSTLELGDSALYLCASSREGGRGSGYTFGSGTRLTVV.

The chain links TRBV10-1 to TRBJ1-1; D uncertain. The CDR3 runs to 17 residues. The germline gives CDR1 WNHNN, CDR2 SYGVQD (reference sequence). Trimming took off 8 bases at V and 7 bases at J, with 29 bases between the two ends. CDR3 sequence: CASPLGARADLKSEAFF. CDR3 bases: TGCGCCAGCCCGTTAGGTGCTAGAGCGGACTTAAAGAGTGAAGCTTTCTTT.

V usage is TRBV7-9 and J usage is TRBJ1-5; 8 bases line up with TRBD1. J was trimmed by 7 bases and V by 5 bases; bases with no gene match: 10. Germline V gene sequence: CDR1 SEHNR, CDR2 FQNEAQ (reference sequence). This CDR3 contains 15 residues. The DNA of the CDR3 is TGTGCCAGCAGCCCCGAAGGTGACAGGGGACAGCCCCAGCATTTT. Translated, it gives CASSPEGDRGQPQHF. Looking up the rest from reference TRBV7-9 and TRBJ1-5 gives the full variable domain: DTGVSQNPRHKITKRGQNVTFRCDPISEHNRLYWYRQTLGQGPEFLTYFQNEAQLEKSRLLSDRFSAERPKGSFSTLEIQRTEQGDSAMYLCASSPEGDRGQPQHFGDGTRLSIL.

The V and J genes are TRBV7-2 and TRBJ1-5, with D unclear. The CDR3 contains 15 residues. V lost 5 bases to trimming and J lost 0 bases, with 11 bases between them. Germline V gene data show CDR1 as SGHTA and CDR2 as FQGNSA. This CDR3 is CASSPSPYSNQPQHF. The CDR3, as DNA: TGTGCCAGCAGCCCTAGCCCGTATAGCAATCAGCCCCAGCATTTT.

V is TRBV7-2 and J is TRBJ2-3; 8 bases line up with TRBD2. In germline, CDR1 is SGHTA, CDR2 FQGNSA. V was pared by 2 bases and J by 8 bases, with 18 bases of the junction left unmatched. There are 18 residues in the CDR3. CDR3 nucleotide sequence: TGTGCCAGCAGCTTACCCACCTCCGGGACTAGAGATTGGATTACGCAGTATTTT. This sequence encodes CASSLPTSGTRDWITQYF.

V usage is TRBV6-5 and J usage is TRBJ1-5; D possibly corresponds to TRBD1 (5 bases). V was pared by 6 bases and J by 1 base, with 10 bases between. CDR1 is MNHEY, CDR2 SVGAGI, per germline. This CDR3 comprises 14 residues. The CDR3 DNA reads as TGTGCCAGCAGAACGACAGCAAGCAATCAGCCCCAGCATTTT. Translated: CASRTTASNQPQHF.

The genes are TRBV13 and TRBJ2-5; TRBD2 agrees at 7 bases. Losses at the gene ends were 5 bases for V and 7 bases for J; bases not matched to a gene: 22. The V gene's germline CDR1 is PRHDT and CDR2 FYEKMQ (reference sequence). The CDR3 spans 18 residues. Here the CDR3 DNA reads TGTGCCAGCAGCCCAAATCCCCTTAGCGGGTACGGGTTTGGGACCCAGTACTTC. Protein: CASSPNPLSGYGFGTQYF.

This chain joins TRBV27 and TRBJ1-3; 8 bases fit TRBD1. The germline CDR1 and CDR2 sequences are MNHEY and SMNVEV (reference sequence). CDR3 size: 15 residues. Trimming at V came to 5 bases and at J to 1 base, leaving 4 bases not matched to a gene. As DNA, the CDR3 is TGTGCCAGCAGTACCGGGACAGGATCTGGAAACACCATATATTTT. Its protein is CASSTGTGSGNTIYF.

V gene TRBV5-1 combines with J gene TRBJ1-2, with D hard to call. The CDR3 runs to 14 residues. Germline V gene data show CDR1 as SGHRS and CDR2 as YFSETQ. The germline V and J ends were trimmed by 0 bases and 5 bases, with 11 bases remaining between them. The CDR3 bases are TGCGCCAGCAGCTTGGACGGACTTCCATATGGCTACACCTTC. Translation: CASSLDGLPYGYTF.

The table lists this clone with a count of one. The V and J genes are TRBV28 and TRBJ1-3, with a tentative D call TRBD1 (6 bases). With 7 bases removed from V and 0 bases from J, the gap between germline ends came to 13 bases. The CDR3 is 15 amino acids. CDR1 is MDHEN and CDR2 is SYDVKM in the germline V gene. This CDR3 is CASNEGDLSGNTIYF. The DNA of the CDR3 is TGTGCCAGCAACGAGGGGGATCTCTCTGGAAACACCATATATTTT.

The CDR3 region has the DNA TGTGCCAGCAGTGTGGACGGGGCTGGAAACACCATATATTTT. Translated: CASSVDGAGNTIYF. V usage is TRBV2 and J usage is TRBJ1-3; D is unresolved. Trimming took off 4 bases at V and 2 bases at J, with 9 bases between the two ends. The CDR3 is 14 amino acids. Germline V gene data show CDR1 as SNHLY and CDR2 as FYNNEI. Full variable domain (outside the CDR3, taken from reference TRBV2 and TRBJ1-3): EPEVTQTPSHQVTQMGQEVILRCVPISNHLYFYWYRQILGQKVEFLVSFYNNEISEKSEIFDDQFSVERPDGSNFTLKIRSTKLEDSAMYFCASSVDGAGNTIYFGEGSWLTVV.

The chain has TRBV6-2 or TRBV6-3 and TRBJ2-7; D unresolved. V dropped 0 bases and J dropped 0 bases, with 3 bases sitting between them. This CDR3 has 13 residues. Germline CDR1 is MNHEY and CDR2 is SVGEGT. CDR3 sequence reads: CASSYSSSYEQYF. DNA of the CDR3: TGTGCCAGCAGTTACTCCAGCTCCTACGAGCAGTACTTC.

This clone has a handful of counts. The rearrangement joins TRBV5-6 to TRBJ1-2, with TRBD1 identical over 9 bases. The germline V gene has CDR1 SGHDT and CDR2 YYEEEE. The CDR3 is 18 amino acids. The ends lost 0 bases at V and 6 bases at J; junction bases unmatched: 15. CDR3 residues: CASSLVTGTGFMSHGYTF. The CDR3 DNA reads TGTGCCAGCAGCTTGGTTACCGGGACAGGGTTTATGTCCCATGGCTACACCTTC.

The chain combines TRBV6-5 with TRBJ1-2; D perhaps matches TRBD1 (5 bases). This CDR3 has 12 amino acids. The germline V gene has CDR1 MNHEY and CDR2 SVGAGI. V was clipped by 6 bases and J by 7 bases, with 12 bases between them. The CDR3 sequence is CASRFERGGYTF. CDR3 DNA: TGTGCCAGCAGGTTCGAAAGGGGTGGCTACACCTTC.

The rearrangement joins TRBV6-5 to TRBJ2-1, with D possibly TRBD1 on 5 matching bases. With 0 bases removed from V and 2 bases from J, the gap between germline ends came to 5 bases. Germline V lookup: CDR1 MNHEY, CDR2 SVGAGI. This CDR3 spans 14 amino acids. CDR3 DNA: TGTGCCAGCAGTTACTCGACAGCCTACAATGAGCAGTTCTTC. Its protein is CASSYSTAYNEQFF.

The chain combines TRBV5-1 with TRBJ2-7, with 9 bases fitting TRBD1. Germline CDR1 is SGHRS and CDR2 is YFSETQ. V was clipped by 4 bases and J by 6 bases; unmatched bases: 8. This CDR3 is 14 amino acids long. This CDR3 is CASSPKTDRGEQYF. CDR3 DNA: TGCGCCAGCAGCCCCAAGACGGACAGGGGCGAGCAGTACTTC.

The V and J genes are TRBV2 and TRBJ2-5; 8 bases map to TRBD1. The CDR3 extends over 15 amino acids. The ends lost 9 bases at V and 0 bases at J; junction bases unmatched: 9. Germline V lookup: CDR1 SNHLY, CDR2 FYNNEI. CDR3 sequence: CASTLSGQDQETQYF. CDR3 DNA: TGTGCCAGTACCCTTTCGGGACAGGACCAAGAGACCCAGTACTTC. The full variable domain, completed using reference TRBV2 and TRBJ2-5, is EPEVTQTPSHQVTQMGQEVILRCVPISNHLYFYWYRQILGQKVEFLVSFYNNEISEKSEIFDDQFSVERPDGSNFTLKIRSTKLEDSAMYFCASTLSGQDQETQYFGPGTRLLVL.